This T cell receptor (beta chain) is from a study of blood T cell repertoires in COVID-19. Symptom resolution, clearance, or two negative PCRs marked donors in Cohort 3 as recovered. Original processing notes: Estimated nucleated cell counts came from reference gene primer amplification. Produced via immunoSEQ multiplex PCR; TCRdb's table is partial and in-frame only. V and J calls and clone size are as listed in that table; D and trimming were resolved from the DNA. Found here are hundreds of thousands of clones, roughly nine tenths of them singletons; the top ten hold approximately 1%. Germline CDR1 and CDR2: SGHTA and FQGNSA. This CDR3 contains 15 residues. V gave up 2 bases and J gave up 5 bases; unmatched junction bases: 4.

The TCR originated in a woman in her twenties or thirties who had recovered from COVID-19. Sample: PBMCs or T cells enriched from blood (not recorded which). The rearrangement links TRBV7-2 to TRBJ1-4, with 8 bases lining up with TRBD1. The CDR3 DNA sequence: TGTGCCAGCAGCTTAAGGGACAGGCTGAATGAAAAACTGTTTTTT. Its protein is CASSLRDRLNEKLFF. The entire variable domain, with the rest obtained from reference TRBV7-2 and TRBJ1-4, is as follows: GAGVSQSPSNKVTEKGKDVELRCDPISGHTALYWYRQSLGQGLEFLIYFQGNSAPDKSGLPSDRFSAERTGGSVSTLTIQRTQQEDSAVYLCASSLRDRLNEKLFFGSGTQLSVL.